The present T cell receptor (beta chain) was sequenced within a study of radiotherapy plus CTLA-4 blockade in lung cancer. Study-level information: There were objective responses in approximately 19% of patients, and more than 30% had disease control.

This clone was seen a few times. The antigen is unknown. General observations from the study: The study found tumor-derived TCR clones expanded in blood after radiotherapy plus ipilimumab. Reports identified early blood T cell clone dynamics, with interferon-beta, as the best response predictor.

This CDR3 comprises 14 residues. The V gene's germline CDR1 is LNHDA and CDR2 SQIVND (reference sequence). Between the trimmed V and J ends, which lost 4 bases and 2 bases, there was a span of 9 bases. The method was immunoSEQ multiplex PCR; TCRdb's version includes in-frame clones alone and lacks a portion of them. The top ten hold 2% to 3% of the sample, which has approximately 52,000 clones, 75% to 80% seen once. The source was peripheral blood, collected from a patient treated with radiotherapy plus ipilimumab. J is TRBJ1-5 and V is TRBV19; D call uncertain. The receptor comes from a human donor with non-small cell lung cancer whose response to radiotherapy plus ipilimumab could not be evaluated. This CDR3 reads CASSRVEGNQPQHF. Written as DNA, the CDR3 is TGTGCCAGTAGTAGGGTAGAGGGCAATCAGCCCCAGCATTTT.